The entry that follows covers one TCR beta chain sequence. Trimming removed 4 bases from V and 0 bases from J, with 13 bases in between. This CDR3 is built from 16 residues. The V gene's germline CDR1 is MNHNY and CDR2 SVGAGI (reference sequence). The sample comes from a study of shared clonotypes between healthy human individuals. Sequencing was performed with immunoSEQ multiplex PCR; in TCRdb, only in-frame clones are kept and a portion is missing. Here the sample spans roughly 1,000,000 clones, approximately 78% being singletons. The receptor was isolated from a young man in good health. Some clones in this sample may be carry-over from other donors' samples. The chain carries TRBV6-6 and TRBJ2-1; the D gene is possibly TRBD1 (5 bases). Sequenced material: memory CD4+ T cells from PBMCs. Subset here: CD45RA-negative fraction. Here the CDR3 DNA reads TGTGCCAGCAGTTTTGGGGCAGAGCGCTCCTACAATGAGCAGTTCTTC. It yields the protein CASSFGAERSYNEQFF.